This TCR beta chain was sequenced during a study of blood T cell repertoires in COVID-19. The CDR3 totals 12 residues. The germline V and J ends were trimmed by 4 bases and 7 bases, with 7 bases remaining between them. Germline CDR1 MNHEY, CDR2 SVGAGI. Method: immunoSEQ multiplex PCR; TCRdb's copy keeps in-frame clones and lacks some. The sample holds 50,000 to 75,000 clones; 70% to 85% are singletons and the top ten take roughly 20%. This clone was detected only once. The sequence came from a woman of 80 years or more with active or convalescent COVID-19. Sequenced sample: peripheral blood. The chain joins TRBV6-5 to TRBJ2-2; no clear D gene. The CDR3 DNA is TGTGCCAGCAGTTCCCCGGGCGGGGAGCTGTTTTTT. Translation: CASSSPGGELFF.